Detailed here is one T cell receptor beta chain. The antigen remains unidentified. For TCRbeta, the library was prepared with unique molecular identifiers. TCRdb processed the PCR reads anew with MiXCR; each CDR3 protein has one entry. In the table there are approximately 85,000 distinct CDR3 sequences, approximately 14% of which are singletons. The ends lost 5 bases at V and 2 bases at J; junction bases unmatched: 12. Germline V gene lookup returns CDR1 MNHEY and CDR2 SVGEGT. The CDR3 has 16 residues. These data belong to a study of T-cell reconstitution after alpha-beta-depleted transplantation in children. Points from the study as a whole: Newly generated T cells supplied most T-cell counts and diversity one year post-transplant.

This rearrangement joins TRBV6-2 or TRBV6-3 to TRBJ2-7, with 7 bases fitting TRBD2. The sequence derives from a male patient between 2 and 10 years old who had a stem cell transplant for acute lymphoblastic leukemia, so the T cells may come from the graft donor. The sequenced sample was PBMCs, mostly from graft donor cells, obtained 180 days after TCRalphabeta/CD19-depleted stem cell transplant. CDR3 amino acids: CASSPLTSKGTYEQYF. The CDR3, as DNA: TGTGCCAGCAGTCCCCTGACTAGCAAGGGGACCTACGAGCAGTACTTC.